This TCR beta chain was sequenced in a study of cytomegalovirus exposure and HLA in healthy donors. TCRdb keeps only in-frame clones here, not all; method: immunoSEQ multiplex PCR. The sample includes about 120,000 clones, approximately 88% of them seen just once. Worth noting for this clone: What it binds is unknown.

Points from the study as a whole: In vitro confirmation showed a few CMV-associated chains to be CMV antigen specific. Overall, around 150 TCR beta chains were annotated as cytomegalovirus-associated.

In germline, CDR1 is LNHNV, CDR2 YYDKDF (reference sequence). The V gene end was trimmed by 4 bases and the J gene end by 7 bases; junction bases not matched to a gene: 16. This CDR3 contains 18 residues. The receptor comes from a woman in her late teens or twenties in good health and CMV-seronegative. The V and J genes are TRBV15 and TRBJ1-2, with 12 bases fitting TRBD1. The specimen was PBMCs. The CDR3 region is CATSKYRPPGQGAGGYTF. The CDR3 DNA follows: TGTGCCACCAGCAAGTATCGGCCCCCGGGACAGGGGGCGGGTGGCTACACCTTC.